Listed below are T cell receptor beta chains from one sample, sequenced in a study of blood T cell repertoires in COVID-19. Produced via immunoSEQ multiplex PCR; TCRdb's table is partial and in-frame only. The sample comprises 200,000 to 250,000 clones, approximately 80% of which are singletons, and around 4% rests with the top ten. Sequenced sample: PBMCs or T cells enriched from blood (not recorded which). The receptors were sampled from a man aged 25 to 40 with acute COVID-19. CDR3s include the opening cysteine and the closing phenylalanine or tryptophan. A D gene is named only where the DNA matches it firmly. The listing skips clone size in some rows; elsewhere it reads once, few, many or a size class.

size: -; J: TRBJ1-1; V: TRBV27; D: -; DNA: TGTGCCAGCAGTCTGCTTATGAGCACTGAAGCTTTCTTT; CDR3: CASSLLMSTEAFF
size: -; J: TRBJ2-3; V: TRBV4-1; D: TRBD2; DNA: TGCGCCAGCAGCCACCCGGGACTAGCTTCTTATTTT; CDR3: CASSHPGLASYF
size: -; J: TRBJ1-1; V: TRBV12-3/TRBV12-4; D: TRBD1; DNA: TGTGCCAGCAGTTTCCTCAGGGGGAGGGCTTTCTTT; CDR3: CASSFLRGRAFF
size: -; J: TRBJ1-2; V: TRBV19; D: TRBD1; DNA: TGTGCCAGTAGCAGCCAGGGGGTCTATGGCTACACCTTC; CDR3: CASSSQGVYGYTF
size: -; J: TRBJ1-3; V: TRBV30; D: -; DNA: TGTGCCTGGAGCCCTAGAGGCAGGGCCGGAAACACCATATATTTT; CDR3: CAWSPRGRAGNTIYF
size: -; J: TRBJ1-2; V: TRBV5-4; D: -; DNA: TGTGCCATTTCACCGGCGGGGAACTATGGCTACACCTTC; CDR3: CAISPAGNYGYTF
size: -; J: TRBJ1-5; V: TRBV27; D: TRBD1; DNA: TGTGCCAGCAAGGGACAGGGAGGTCAGCCCCAGCATTTT; CDR3: CASKGQGGQPQHF
size: once; J: TRBJ1-2; V: TRBV27; D: -; DNA: TGTGCCAGCAGCCCTAGGGCAGGGTCTAACTATGGCTACACCTTC; CDR3: CASSPRAGSNYGYTF
size: -; J: TRBJ2-7; V: TRBV12-5; D: -; DNA: TGTGCTAGTGGTTTGGTATCAATGGCCGAGCAGTACTTC; CDR3: CASGLVSMAEQYF
size: -; J: TRBJ1-1; V: TRBV5-1; D: TRBD1; DNA: TGCGCCAGCAGCCAACAGGGGGGGAACACTGAAGCTTTCTTT; CDR3: CASSQQGGNTEAFF
size: -; J: TRBJ2-7; V: TRBV5-6; D: TRBD2; DNA: TGTGCCAGCAGCTTGGGGACTAGCGTTTGGGAGCAGTACTTC; CDR3: CASSLGTSVWEQYF
size: -; J: TRBJ2-7; V: TRBV11-3; D: -; DNA: TGTGCCAGCAGCTTAACGGGCAGGGGCCACGAGCAGTACTTC; CDR3: CASSLTGRGHEQYF
size: -; J: TRBJ1-2; V: TRBV11-1; D: TRBD1; DNA: TGTGCCAGCAGCACCGGGACAGGGGGCGTACTCGGCTACACCTTC; CDR3: CASSTGTGGVLGYTF
size: -; J: TRBJ2-3; V: TRBV5-4; D: TRBD1; DNA: TGTGCCAGCAGCTCTGGGGACAGGGCAGATACGCAGTATTTT; CDR3: CASSSGDRADTQYF
size: -; J: TRBJ1-6; V: TRBV2; D: TRBD1; DNA: TGTGCCAGCAGTGAACGGGACAGGAATTCACCCCTCCACTTT; CDR3: CASSERDRNSPLHF
size: once; J: TRBJ2-5; V: TRBV4-1; D: -; DNA: TGCGCCAGCAGCCAAGAGGTTGAGTCAGGCCAGCAAGAGACCCAGTACTTC; CDR3: CASSQEVESGQQETQYF
size: -; J: TRBJ2-1; V: TRBV6-5; D: TRBD2; DNA: TGTGCCAGCAGTACAACTAGCGGGGGGTACAATGAGCAGTTCTTC; CDR3: CASSTTSGGYNEQFF
size: -; J: TRBJ1-2; V: TRBV11-2; D: -; DNA: TGTGCCAGCAGCCCCTGGGGGCTACAGTTCCCCTTGCATGGCTACACCTTC; CDR3: CASSPWGLQFPLHGYTF
size: -; J: TRBJ1-1; V: TRBV5-1; D: TRBD1; DNA: TGCGCCAGCAGCTTGGCGGGACAGGGGGCGCAAGGGAACACTGAAGCTTTCTTT; CDR3: CASSLAGQGAQGNTEAFF
size: -; J: TRBJ2-5; V: TRBV7-9; D: -; DNA: TGTGCCAGCAGTTTGGGACTCCAAGAGACCCAGTACTTC; CDR3: CASSLGLQETQYF
size: -; J: TRBJ1-3; V: TRBV5-1; D: TRBD1; DNA: TGCGCCAGCAGCTCTACAGGGGCGGCAGGAAACACCATATATTTT; CDR3: CASSSTGAAGNTIYF
size: -; J: TRBJ1-2; V: TRBV5-1; D: -; DNA: TGCGCCAGCAGCTATAGGACAGAAGTATTTTCTAACTATGGCTACACCTTC; CDR3: CASSYRTEVFSNYGYTF
size: -; J: TRBJ2-3; V: TRBV2; D: TRBD2; DNA: TGTGCCAGCGGGGGACTAGCGGGGCCCGGAGATACGCAGTATTTT; CDR3: CASGGLAGPGDTQYF
size: -; J: TRBJ1-2; V: TRBV2; D: -; DNA: TGTGCCAGCAGTGAAGGTCCAGGGCTGGGCTATGGCTACACCTTC; CDR3: CASSEGPGLGYGYTF
size: -; J: TRBJ2-3; V: TRBV6-5; D: TRBD2; DNA: TGTGCCAGCGGTACAGCGGGGGCCCGAGATACGCAGTATTTT; CDR3: CASGTAGARDTQYF
size: -; J: TRBJ2-5; V: TRBV2; D: -; DNA: TGTGCCAGCAAATGGGGGGGGCCTCAAGAGACCCAGTACTTC; CDR3: CASKWGGPQETQYF
size: -; J: TRBJ2-1; V: TRBV29-1; D: -; DNA: TGCAGCGTTGCGGGGATACGGATCGATGAGCAGTTCTTC; CDR3: CSVAGIRIDEQFF
size: -; J: TRBJ1-6; V: TRBV18; D: TRBD1; DNA: TGTGCCAGCTCACCATCAAGCCTCGGACAGGGAGGGTCACCCCTCCACTTT; CDR3: CASSPSSLGQGGSPLHF
size: -; J: TRBJ1-2; V: TRBV7-9; D: -; DNA: TGTGCCAGCAGCCTCGAGGAGGGTGGCTACACCTTC; CDR3: CASSLEEGGYTF
size: -; J: TRBJ1-5; V: TRBV30; D: -; DNA: TGTGCCTGGAGTGGGGGAAACGGAGGTCGGGGTCAGCCCCAGCATTTT; CDR3: CAWSGGNGGRGQPQHF
size: -; J: TRBJ1-1; V: TRBV5-1; D: TRBD1; DNA: TGCGCCAGCAGCGCCCAGGGGGGGAACACTGAAGCTTTCTTT; CDR3: CASSAQGGNTEAFF
size: -; J: TRBJ2-2; V: TRBV2; D: -; DNA: TGTGCCATCCCACTCTCCGGGACACGCACCGGGGAGCTGTTTTTT; CDR3: CAIPLSGTRTGELFF
size: -; J: TRBJ2-5; V: TRBV4-1; D: TRBD2; DNA: TGCGCCAGCAGCCAAGGAGGGATCGTACTCGGGGGGGAGACCCAGTACTTC; CDR3: CASSQGGIVLGGETQYF
size: -; J: TRBJ2-1; V: TRBV7-2; D: TRBD2; DNA: TGTGCCAGCAGCTCGGGACTACTGGGGGAGAATGAGCAGTTCTTC; CDR3: CASSSGLLGENEQFF
size: -; J: TRBJ1-2; V: TRBV11-2; D: TRBD1; DNA: TGTGCCAGCAGCTTAGTCGCGACAGGGGGTCATGGCTACACCTTC; CDR3: CASSLVATGGHGYTF
size: -; J: TRBJ1-3; V: TRBV7-2; D: -; DNA: TGTGCCAGCAGCTTAGTGTCAGGGCCGAGCTCTGGAAACACCATATATTTT; CDR3: CASSLVSGPSSGNTIYF
size: -; J: TRBJ2-3; V: TRBV4-1; D: TRBD2; DNA: TGCGCCAGCGGACGGGAGGAGGTCACAGATACGCAGTATTTT; CDR3: CASGREEVTDTQYF
size: -; J: TRBJ2-1; V: TRBV28; D: TRBD2; DNA: TGTGCCAGCAGTTTCCGGGGGGGACACAATGAGCAGTTCTTC; CDR3: CASSFRGGHNEQFF
size: -; J: TRBJ2-6; V: TRBV5-1; D: TRBD1; DNA: TGCGCCAGCAGCCTTCGACAGGGGGAAGGGGCCAACGTCCTGACTTTC; CDR3: CASSLRQGEGANVLTF
size: -; J: TRBJ2-1; V: TRBV6-2/TRBV6-3; D: -; DNA: TGTGCCAGCAGTTACGTCACCCCTGGGCTAGCACTAAACAATGAGCAGTTCTTC; CDR3: CASSYVTPGLALNNEQFF
size: -; J: TRBJ1-2; V: TRBV19; D: -; DNA: TGTGCCAGTAGTGTTCGGACAGCGTTGAAACATGGCTACACCTTC; CDR3: CASSVRTALKHGYTF
size: -; J: TRBJ2-2; V: TRBV5-1; D: -; DNA: TGCGCCAGCAGCGCCAGGGTATCCACCGGGGAGCTGTTTTTT; CDR3: CASSARVSTGELFF
size: -; J: TRBJ1-2; V: TRBV2; D: -; DNA: TGTGCCAGCAGTGATGTCGACAGACCCCTCTATGGCTACACCTTC; CDR3: CASSDVDRPLYGYTF
size: -; J: TRBJ1-1; V: TRBV5-1; D: TRBD1; DNA: TGCGCCAGCAGCTCGGGACAGGGATTGATTGAAGCTTTCTTT; CDR3: CASSSGQGLIEAFF
size: once; J: TRBJ1-2; V: TRBV6-5; D: -; DNA: TGTGCCAGCAGTTACGAGTCGAACCGGGGCTATGGCTACACCTTC; CDR3: CASSYESNRGYGYTF
size: -; J: TRBJ2-1; V: TRBV5-1; D: -; DNA: TGCGCCAGCAGCGAAACGAGTTTTGGTGTCAATGAGCAGTTCTTC; CDR3: CASSETSFGVNEQFF
size: -; J: TRBJ1-2; V: TRBV19; D: TRBD1; DNA: TGTGCCAGTAGTTCGCAGGGGGCTAACTATGGCTACACCTTC; CDR3: CASSSQGANYGYTF
size: -; J: TRBJ2-2; V: TRBV13; D: TRBD2; DNA: TGTGCCAGCAGCTTAAGGCCGGGGGAGGGCACCGGGGAGCTGTTTTTT; CDR3: CASSLRPGEGTGELFF
size: -; J: TRBJ2-1; V: TRBV9; D: TRBD1; DNA: TGTGCCAGCAGCGTAATTGGGACAGGGTACGATGAGCAGTTCTTC; CDR3: CASSVIGTGYDEQFF
size: -; J: TRBJ1-2; V: TRBV10-3; D: TRBD1; DNA: TGTGCCATTAACAGGGGGGCTAACTATGGCTACACCTTC; CDR3: CAINRGANYGYTF
size: few; J: TRBJ2-7; V: TRBV7-2; D: -; DNA: TGTGCCAGCAGCTCATGGGACTCCCCCACCTACGAGCAGTACTTC; CDR3: CASSSWDSPTYEQYF
size: -; J: TRBJ1-4; V: TRBV9; D: -; DNA: TGTGCCAGCAGCGTAGGCCCCAGCGGGCCGTCAACTAATGAAAAACTGTTTTTT; CDR3: CASSVGPSGPSTNEKLFF
size: -; J: TRBJ2-7; V: TRBV30; D: -; DNA: TGTGCCTGGAGTGGGACAGAGAATTCCTACGAGCAGTACTTC; CDR3: CAWSGTENSYEQYF
size: once; J: TRBJ1-2; V: TRBV3-1/TRBV3-2; D: -; DNA: TGTGCCAGCAGCCAGGGGGGTGGGTTTAACTATGGCTACACCTTC; CDR3: CASSQGGGFNYGYTF